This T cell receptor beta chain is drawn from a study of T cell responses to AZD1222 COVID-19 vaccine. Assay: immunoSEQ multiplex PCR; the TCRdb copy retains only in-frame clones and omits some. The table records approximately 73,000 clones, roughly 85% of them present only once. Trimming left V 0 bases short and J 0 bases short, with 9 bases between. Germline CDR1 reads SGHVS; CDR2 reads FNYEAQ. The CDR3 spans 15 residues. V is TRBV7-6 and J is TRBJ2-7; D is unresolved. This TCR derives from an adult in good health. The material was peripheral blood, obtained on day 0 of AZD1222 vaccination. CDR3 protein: CASSLAGRSSYEQYF. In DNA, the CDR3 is TGTGCCAGCAGCTTAGCGGGCAGAAGCTCCTACGAGCAGTACTTC.